Listed below are T cell receptor beta chains from one sample, sequenced in a study of blood T cell repertoires in COVID-19. The data were produced by immunoSEQ multiplex PCR, yet TCRdb's version contains in-frame clones alone and is incomplete. Of some 270,000 clones listed, 89% are singletons. The sequenced sample consisted of PBMCs or T cells enriched from blood (not recorded which). These receptors were obtained from a woman aged 60 to 75 who had recovered from COVID-19. The conserved cysteine and the conserved F or W are not part of the CDR3 here. Fields, in order: J gene, clone size, D gene, V gene, CDR3 protein. D genes are given only for firm matches. The listing skips clone size in some rows; elsewhere it reads once, few, many or a size class.

j_call: TRBJ1-4; clone_size: -; d_call: TRBD1; v_call: TRBV2; cdr3_aa: ASRIQGARTNEKLF
j_call: TRBJ2-3; clone_size: -; d_call: TRBD2; v_call: TRBV5-1; cdr3_aa: ASSLGLAGAVDTQY
j_call: TRBJ1-2; clone_size: -; d_call: TRBD1; v_call: TRBV5-1; cdr3_aa: ASSSSTGPGIYGYT
j_call: TRBJ1-1; clone_size: -; d_call: TRBD1; v_call: TRBV5-1; cdr3_aa: ASSLATGLPNTEAF
j_call: TRBJ2-7; clone_size: -; d_call: TRBD1; v_call: TRBV11-3; cdr3_aa: ASSPGQGLQY
j_call: TRBJ2-3; clone_size: -; d_call: -; v_call: TRBV27; cdr3_aa: ASSASRQSPYTDTQY
j_call: TRBJ2-5; clone_size: -; d_call: TRBD2; v_call: TRBV4-2; cdr3_aa: ASSQDPGTSGGWETQY
j_call: TRBJ2-7; clone_size: -; d_call: TRBD2; v_call: TRBV28; cdr3_aa: ASSFTSGRPYEQY
j_call: TRBJ1-4; clone_size: -; d_call: -; v_call: TRBV29-1; cdr3_aa: SVARRGNEKLF
j_call: TRBJ1-2; clone_size: -; d_call: -; v_call: TRBV29-1; cdr3_aa: SVGPGGQPWGGYT
j_call: TRBJ2-1; clone_size: -; d_call: TRBD1; v_call: TRBV27; cdr3_aa: ASRNPGQGAWNEQF
j_call: TRBJ1-2; clone_size: -; d_call: TRBD1; v_call: TRBV28; cdr3_aa: ASSLTQGALNGYT
j_call: TRBJ1-5; clone_size: -; d_call: TRBD1; v_call: TRBV10-3; cdr3_aa: AISEGQGQGQPQH
j_call: TRBJ2-2; clone_size: -; d_call: -; v_call: TRBV6-4; cdr3_aa: ASSDRETGELF
j_call: TRBJ1-5; clone_size: -; d_call: TRBD1; v_call: TRBV7-9; cdr3_aa: ASSPDRGDQPQH
j_call: TRBJ2-2; clone_size: -; d_call: TRBD1; v_call: TRBV5-1; cdr3_aa: ASSLQGTGFTGELF
j_call: TRBJ2-7; clone_size: -; d_call: -; v_call: TRBV24-1; cdr3_aa: ATSDSAVVNEQY
j_call: TRBJ2-1; clone_size: once; d_call: -; v_call: TRBV5-1; cdr3_aa: ASSLLWTEYNEQF
j_call: TRBJ2-7; clone_size: -; d_call: TRBD2; v_call: TRBV27; cdr3_aa: ASSLFRGEHEQY
j_call: TRBJ1-5; clone_size: -; d_call: -; v_call: TRBV5-5; cdr3_aa: ASSNYAQDGQPQH
j_call: TRBJ1-2; clone_size: -; d_call: TRBD1; v_call: TRBV7-2; cdr3_aa: ASSRPGQGVYGYT
j_call: TRBJ2-1; clone_size: -; d_call: -; v_call: TRBV19; cdr3_aa: ASSISGGPRDEQF
j_call: TRBJ2-7; clone_size: -; d_call: TRBD2; v_call: TRBV10-3; cdr3_aa: AISRAGETVYEQY
j_call: TRBJ2-1; clone_size: few; d_call: TRBD1; v_call: TRBV30; cdr3_aa: AWRHQGVRNEQF
j_call: TRBJ1-5; clone_size: -; d_call: -; v_call: TRBV13; cdr3_aa: ASSPRYTYSNQPQH
j_call: TRBJ1-1; clone_size: few; d_call: -; v_call: TRBV11-3; cdr3_aa: ASSPRQDTEAF
j_call: TRBJ2-1; clone_size: -; d_call: TRBD2; v_call: TRBV5-1; cdr3_aa: ASRGLAGEGEQF
j_call: TRBJ2-1; clone_size: once; d_call: -; v_call: TRBV7-3; cdr3_aa: ASSPRGGRDSYNEQF
j_call: TRBJ2-6; clone_size: -; d_call: TRBD1; v_call: TRBV29-1; cdr3_aa: SVLGTGLSGANVLT
j_call: TRBJ1-3; clone_size: -; d_call: -; v_call: TRBV13; cdr3_aa: ASSLQGYSGNTIY
j_call: TRBJ2-2; clone_size: -; d_call: -; v_call: TRBV28; cdr3_aa: ASSLRNTGELF
j_call: TRBJ2-1; clone_size: few; d_call: -; v_call: TRBV7-3; cdr3_aa: ASSPGPEAGGNEQF
j_call: TRBJ2-3; clone_size: -; d_call: TRBD2; v_call: TRBV7-9; cdr3_aa: ASSYGTSGSLDTQY
j_call: TRBJ1-1; clone_size: -; d_call: TRBD1; v_call: TRBV30; cdr3_aa: AWRHRGLTEAF
j_call: TRBJ2-5; clone_size: -; d_call: TRBD1; v_call: TRBV5-1; cdr3_aa: ASSLSPTGEETQY